A single sample gave rise to the 6 T cell receptor beta chains below, sequenced in a study of radiation and T cells in renal cell carcinoma. Here immunoSEQ multiplex PCR was the method, and the copy in TCRdb shows in-frame clones only, minus some. Of more than 15,000 clones detected, around 55% appear once; the ten largest clones hold around 11%. The treatment denotes: 15 Gy SBRT to primary tumor, nephrectomy 4 weeks later. Sequenced material: tumor tissue, taken from a patient whose treatment included radiotherapy and nephrectomy. These receptor sequences come from a man aged 50-60 years with renal cell carcinoma.

This clone appeared a few times. The chain's CDR3 is CASSVQVDQPQHF. CDR3 DNA sequence: TGTGCCAGCAGCGTACAAGTTGACCAGCCCCAGCATTTT. V gene TRBV7-2 combines with J gene TRBJ1-5, with D uncertain. The CDR3 totals 13 residues. V was shortened by 5 bases and J by 7 bases, with 12 bases between the two germline ends. The germline V gene has CDR1 SGHTA and CDR2 FQGNSA.

The V and J genes are TRBV10-3 and TRBJ1-3; D unclear. Germline CDR1 reads ENHRY; CDR2 reads SYGVKD. The V gene lost 11 bases and the J gene lost 0 bases, with 11 bases spanning the gap. The CDR3 sequence is 13 residues long. CDR3 in amino acids: CASLGSSGNTIYF. The CDR3 nucleotides are TGTGCCTCCCTAGGGAGCTCTGGAAACACCATATATTTT.

This clone was recorded a few times. The chain uses TRBV10-3 and TRBJ2-4; 7 nucleotides agree with TRBD1. The ends lost 5 bases at V and 3 bases at J; junction bases unmatched: 4. The CDR3 covers 14 residues. Germline V gene lookup returns CDR1 ENHRY and CDR2 SYGVKD. The CDR3 region has the DNA TGTGCCATCAGTCCCGGACAGGACAAAAACATTCAGTACTTC. This codes for CAISPGQDKNIQYF.

This chain connects TRBV6-6 to TRBJ1-2, with 7 bases lining up with TRBD1. The CDR3 covers 13 residues. The J segment lost 6 bases and the V segment lost 5 bases, leaving 6 bases of the junction unmatched. Looked up from germline, CDR1 is MNHNY and CDR2 is SVGAGI (reference sequence). The CDR3 here is CASSRQGSDGYTF. The CDR3, as DNA: TGTGCCAGCAGTCGACAGGGTTCAGATGGCTACACCTTC.

The gene calls are TRBV28 and TRBJ1-2; D is uncertain. The CDR3 has 13 residues. Trimming removed 2 bases from V and 2 bases from J, with 6 bases in between. In germline, CDR1 is MDHEN, CDR2 SYDVKM. The CDR3 sequence: CASSLRGNYGYTF. The CDR3 DNA is TGTGCCAGCAGTTTAAGAGGGAACTATGGCTACACCTTC.

The chain carries TRBV21-1 and TRBJ1-5. TRBV21-1 is listed as a pseudogene. The CDR3 totals 21 residues. The CDR3 sequence is CASSKRTGLLLRIKGNQPQHF. In DNA, the CDR3 is TGTGCCAGCAGCAAGAGGACGGGGTTGTTATTACGAATAAAGGGCAATCAGCCCCAGCATTTT.